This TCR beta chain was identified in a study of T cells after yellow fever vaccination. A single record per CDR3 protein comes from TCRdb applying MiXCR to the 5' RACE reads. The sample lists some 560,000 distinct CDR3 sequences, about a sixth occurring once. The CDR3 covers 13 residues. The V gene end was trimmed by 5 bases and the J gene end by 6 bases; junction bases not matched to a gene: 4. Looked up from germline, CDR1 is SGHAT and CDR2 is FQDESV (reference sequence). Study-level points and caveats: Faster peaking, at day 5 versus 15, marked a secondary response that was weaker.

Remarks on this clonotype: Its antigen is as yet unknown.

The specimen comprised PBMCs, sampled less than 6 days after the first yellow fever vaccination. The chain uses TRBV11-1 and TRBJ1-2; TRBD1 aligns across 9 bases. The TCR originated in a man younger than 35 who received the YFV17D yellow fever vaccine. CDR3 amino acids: CASSQGQGNGYTF. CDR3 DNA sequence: TGTGCCAGCAGCCAAGGACAGGGGAATGGCTACACCTTC.